The text below deals with one TCR beta chain. This sample is drawn from a study of blood T cell repertoires in COVID-19. On the study more broadly: COVID-19 samples collected from the United States, Italy and Spain covered acute and convalescent phases. The cDNA or gDNA used as material had been derived from T cells, B-cell-depleted T cells, or PBMCs.

Germline V gene data show CDR1 as SGHRS and CDR2 as YFSETQ. The CDR3 has 15 residues. Trimming left V 3 bases short and J 1 base short, with 13 bases between. Original processing methods: Estimated nucleated cell counts came from reference gene primer amplification. Produced via immunoSEQ multiplex PCR; TCRdb's table is partial and in-frame only. D and trimming were read from the DNA, whereas the V and J calls and clone size are those reported in that table. This repertoire shows 170,000 or so clones, about 86% found once; its top ten account for roughly 7%. This clonotype originated in a man between 50 and 59 years old with active or convalescent COVID-19. The chain combines TRBV5-1 with TRBJ1-1; no clear D. Sequenced input: peripheral blood. In nucleotides, the CDR3 is TGCGCCAGCAGCTCAACCCCAATTAGGAACACTGAAGCTTTCTTT. This gives the protein CASSSTPIRNTEAFF.